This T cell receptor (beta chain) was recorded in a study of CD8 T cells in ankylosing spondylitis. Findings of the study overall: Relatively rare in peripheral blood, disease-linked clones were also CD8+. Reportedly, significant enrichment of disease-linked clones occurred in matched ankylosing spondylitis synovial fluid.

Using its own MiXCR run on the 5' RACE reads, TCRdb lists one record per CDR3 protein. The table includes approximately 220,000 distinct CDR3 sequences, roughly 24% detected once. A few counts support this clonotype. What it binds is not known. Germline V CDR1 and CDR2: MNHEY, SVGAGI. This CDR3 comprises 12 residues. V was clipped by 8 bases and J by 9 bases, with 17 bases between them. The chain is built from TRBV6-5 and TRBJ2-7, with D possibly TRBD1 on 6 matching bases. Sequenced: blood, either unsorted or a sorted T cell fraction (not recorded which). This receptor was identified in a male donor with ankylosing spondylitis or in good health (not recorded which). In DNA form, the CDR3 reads TGTGCCAGCCGGGGCAGGGGATTATCGCAGTACTTC. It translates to CASRGRGLSQYF.